Included here is one TCR beta chain sequence, with context. Primers for the PCR totalled 60 Vbeta and 13 Jbeta. Data came from immunoSEQ multiplex PCR; TCRdb stores just in-frame clones and leaves some out. This table has 90,000 or so clones, about 81% appearing once. The sample is drawn from a study of cytomegalovirus exposure and HLA in healthy donors. V was clipped by 1 base and J by 3 bases; unmatched bases: 12. This CDR3 region has 19 residues. In germline, CDR1 is SGHDN, CDR2 FVKESK. The chain couples TRBV14 to TRBJ2-3; 11 nucleotides agree with TRBD2. This clonotype was sampled from a man in his 60s in good health and CMV-seronegative. The specimen was PBMCs. In DNA form, the CDR3 reads TGTGCCAGCAGCCAAGGTAGAGGTCGACCTAGCGGGGGGACAGATACGCAGTATTTT. Translating it yields CASSQGRGRPSGGTDTQYF.